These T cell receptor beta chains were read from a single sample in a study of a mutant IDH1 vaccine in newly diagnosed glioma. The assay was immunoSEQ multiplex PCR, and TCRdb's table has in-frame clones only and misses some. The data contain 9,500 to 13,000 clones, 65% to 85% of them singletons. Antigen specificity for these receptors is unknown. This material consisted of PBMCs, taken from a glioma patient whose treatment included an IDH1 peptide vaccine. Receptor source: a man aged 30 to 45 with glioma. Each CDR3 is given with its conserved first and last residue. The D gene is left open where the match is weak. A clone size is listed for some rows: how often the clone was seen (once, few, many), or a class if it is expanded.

CDR3 protein: CASSFSTPDQPQHF; CDR3 DNA: TGTGCCAGCAGCTTTTCAACCCCAGATCAGCCCCAGCATTTT; D gene: .; V gene: TRBV11-2; J gene: TRBJ1-5; clone size: .
CDR3 protein: CASSSRPTGTGELFF; CDR3 DNA: TGTGCCAGCAGCTCCCGCCCGACAGGGACCGGGGAGCTGTTTTTT; D gene: TRBD1; V gene: TRBV11-3; J gene: TRBJ2-2; clone size: .
CDR3 protein: CASGLVQGAVTLNTEAFF; CDR3 DNA: TGTGCTAGTGGTTTGGTACAAGGGGCCGTAACCCTGAACACTGAAGCTTTCTTT; D gene: .; V gene: TRBV12-5; J gene: TRBJ1-1; clone size: .
CDR3 protein: CAWSTGGGRNTIYF; CDR3 DNA: TGTGCCTGGAGTACCGGGGGGGGTCGAAACACCATATATTTT; D gene: .; V gene: TRBV30; J gene: TRBJ1-3; clone size: .
CDR3 protein: CASSEYGTGSNQPQHF; CDR3 DNA: TGTGCCAGCAGTGAATACGGGACAGGGAGCAATCAGCCCCAGCATTTT; D gene: TRBD1; V gene: TRBV6-1; J gene: TRBJ1-5; clone size: .
CDR3 protein: CASSLEPGQSSYEQYF; CDR3 DNA: TGCGCCAGCAGCTTGGAGCCAGGGCAGAGCTCCTACGAGCAGTACTTC; D gene: .; V gene: TRBV5-1; J gene: TRBJ2-7; clone size: .
CDR3 protein: CASGGVAGTTDTQYF; CDR3 DNA: TGTGCCAGCGGTGGGGTAGCGGGAACCACAGATACGCAGTATTTT; D gene: TRBD2; V gene: TRBV6-1; J gene: TRBJ2-3; clone size: .
CDR3 protein: CASRGGTGGDTGELFF; CDR3 DNA: TGCGCCAGCAGAGGGGGGACAGGGGGCGATACCGGGGAGCTGTTTTTT; D gene: TRBD1; V gene: TRBV10-2; J gene: TRBJ2-2; clone size: few
CDR3 protein: CASSLGTRDQPQHF; CDR3 DNA: TGTGCCAGCAGTCTTGGGACAAGGGACCAGCCCCAGCATTTT; D gene: .; V gene: TRBV27; J gene: TRBJ1-5; clone size: .
CDR3 protein: CASSSQGALGQETQYF; CDR3 DNA: TGTGCCAGCAGTTCGCAGGGGGCTCTAGGTCAAGAGACCCAGTACTTC; D gene: TRBD1; V gene: TRBV27; J gene: TRBJ2-5; clone size: .
CDR3 protein: CSVEDSHRIYNEQFF; CDR3 DNA: TGCAGCGTTGAAGATAGTCACAGGATCTACAATGAGCAGTTCTTC; D gene: .; V gene: TRBV29-1; J gene: TRBJ2-1; clone size: .
CDR3 protein: CASSWSHRRNTIYF; CDR3 DNA: TGTGCCAGCAGCTGGAGCCATCGAAGGAACACCATATATTTT; D gene: .; V gene: TRBV2; J gene: TRBJ1-3; clone size: .
CDR3 protein: CARNGYTF; CDR3 DNA: TGTGCCAGAAATGGCTACACCTTC; D gene: .; V gene: TRBV21-1; J gene: TRBJ1-2; clone size: .
CDR3 protein: CASSLFPGDTDTQYF; CDR3 DNA: TGTGCCAGCAGCTTATTCCCCGGAGACACAGATACGCAGTATTTT; D gene: .; V gene: TRBV7-2; J gene: TRBJ2-3; clone size: .
CDR3 protein: CASIQAGVGHEQYF; CDR3 DNA: TGTGCCAGCATCCAAGCGGGAGTGGGCCACGAGCAGTACTTC; D gene: TRBD2; V gene: TRBV5-6; J gene: TRBJ2-7; clone size: .
CDR3 protein: CASSSGTANYGYTF; CDR3 DNA: TGTGCCAGCAGTTCTGGGACAGCTAACTATGGCTACACCTTC; D gene: TRBD1; V gene: TRBV6-1; J gene: TRBJ1-2; clone size: .
CDR3 protein: CASSPGQSNQPQHF; CDR3 DNA: TGCGCCAGCAGCCCGGGACAGAGCAATCAGCCCCAGCATTTT; D gene: TRBD1; V gene: TRBV5-1; J gene: TRBJ1-5; clone size: .
CDR3 protein: CASSFSDSLNTEAFF; CDR3 DNA: TGTGCCAGCAGTTTTAGCGACAGTCTCAACACTGAAGCTTTCTTT; D gene: .; V gene: TRBV27; J gene: TRBJ1-1; clone size: few
CDR3 protein: CASGPNRDTLRTDTQYF; CDR3 DNA: TGTGCTAGTGGGCCCAACAGGGACACACTTCGTACAGATACGCAGTATTTT; D gene: .; V gene: TRBV12-5; J gene: TRBJ2-3; clone size: .
CDR3 protein: CASSESSDALGYTF; CDR3 DNA: TGTGCCAGCAGTGAAAGTTCCGATGCCTTAGGCTACACCTTC; D gene: .; V gene: TRBV6-4; J gene: TRBJ1-2; clone size: few
CDR3 protein: CASSPSGLEAFF; CDR3 DNA: TGTGCCAGCAGCCCCTCCGGTCTCGAAGCTTTCTTT; D gene: .; V gene: TRBV5-4; J gene: TRBJ1-1; clone size: few
CDR3 protein: CASSLTNFEAFF; CDR3 DNA: TGTGCCAGCTCACTTACAAATTTTGAAGCTTTCTTT; D gene: .; V gene: TRBV18; J gene: TRBJ1-1; clone size: .
CDR3 protein: CASSLARTYYNEQFF; CDR3 DNA: TGTGCCAGCAGCTTAGCCCGGACTTACTACAATGAGCAGTTCTTC; D gene: .; V gene: TRBV7-9; J gene: TRBJ2-1; clone size: .
CDR3 protein: CASSPRHGSSGNTIYF; CDR3 DNA: TGTGCCAGCAGCCCCCGGCACGGCAGCTCTGGAAACACCATATATTTT; D gene: .; V gene: TRBV7-9; J gene: TRBJ1-3; clone size: .
CDR3 protein: CASSRGRFTDTQYF; CDR3 DNA: TGTGCCAGCAGCCGCGGAAGATTCACAGATACGCAGTATTTT; D gene: .; V gene: TRBV11-2; J gene: TRBJ2-3; clone size: .
CDR3 protein: CASSGTGIYEQYF; CDR3 DNA: TGTGCCAGCTCAGGGACTGGGATCTACGAGCAGTACTTC; D gene: .; V gene: TRBV18; J gene: TRBJ2-7; clone size: once
CDR3 protein: CASSSGGVNQPQHF; CDR3 DNA: TGTGCCAGTAGCTCAGGGGGGGTGAATCAGCCCCAGCATTTT; D gene: TRBD1; V gene: TRBV19; J gene: TRBJ1-5; clone size: .
CDR3 protein: CASSFRTGLSGNTIYF; CDR3 DNA: TGTGCCAGCAGCTTTCGGACAGGGCTCTCTGGAAACACCATATATTTT; D gene: TRBD1; V gene: TRBV11-2; J gene: TRBJ1-3; clone size: once
CDR3 protein: CASSFAGAQMAQHF; CDR3 DNA: TGTGCCAGCAGTTTCGCAGGGGCACAGATGGCCCAGCATTTT; D gene: .; V gene: TRBV27; J gene: TRBJ1-5; clone size: .
CDR3 protein: CASSFRGRAELSGNTIYF; CDR3 DNA: TGTGCCAGCAGCTTCAGGGGTCGCGCCGAACTCTCTGGAAACACCATATATTTT; D gene: .; V gene: TRBV7-8; J gene: TRBJ1-3; clone size: once